This T cell receptor (beta chain) was sequenced during a study of blood T cells in healthy people across ages. Study-wide points: The diversity estimates, figures obtained from one million T cells, were considered underestimates.

A word on this clonotype: Its specificity is not known.

A second about 7 to 11 cycle PCR used barcoded and J-beta primers. TCRdb reprocessed the 5' RACE reads with MiXCR, giving one entry per CDR3 protein. The sample gives 1.5 million to 2 million distinct CDR3 sequences, about 49% of which show up once; 2% to 2.5% is in the top ten. Germline V CDR1 and CDR2: SGHRS, YFSETQ. Trimming pared 4 bases from V and 1 base from J, leaving 11 bases between. CDR3 length: 14 residues. The people who gave samples were healthy Caucasians from Russia, aged roughly 6 to 90. Each donor's blood draw was roughly 10 milliliters of peripheral blood. The chain recombines TRBV5-1 with TRBJ1-1; D remains ambiguous. The sequenced sample was blood. The receptor was isolated from a woman between 40 and 50 years old in good health. Here the CDR3 reads CASSHGSGNTEAFF. CDR3 coding DNA: TGCGCCAGCAGCCACGGGTCCGGGAACACTGAAGCTTTCTTT.